This T cell receptor (beta chain) was captured in a study of technical replicates of blood from a handful of donors. The CDR3 covers 15 residues. Germline V gene lookup returns CDR1 MNHNY and CDR2 SVGAGI (reference sequence). V lost 4 bases, J lost 4 bases, and 15 bases lay in between. Sequenced by immunoSEQ multiplex PCR; TCRdb stores in-frame clones only, minus some. The data show roughly 80,000 clones, roughly 95% seen once. The TCR sequence derives from a human donor in good health. The chain employs TRBV6-6 and TRBJ2-3; D gene uncertain. Sequencing was performed on T cells isolated from PBMCs. The CDR3 reads CASSSAPDSADTQYF. For the CDR3, the DNA is TGTGCCAGCAGTTCCGCTCCCGACTCGGCAGATACGCAGTATTTT.